Listed here is a single T cell receptor (beta chain). The data originate from a study of technical replicates of blood from a few donors. V lost 6 bases, J lost 3 bases, and 5 bases stayed unmatched. CDR3 length equals 14 residues. Per the germline V gene, CDR1 is SNHLY and CDR2 is FYNNEI. Assay used: immunoSEQ multiplex PCR; TCRdb lists only in-frame clones, some missing. The sample carries about 73,000 clones, approximately 93% recorded once. The source material was T cells isolated from PBMCs. The chain carries TRBV2 and TRBJ1-5, with TRBD1 matching 7 bases. The receptor was derived from a human donor in good health. The CDR3 spells CASRLGQANQPQHF. DNA for the CDR3: TGTGCCAGCAGACTCGGACAGGCCAATCAGCCCCAGCATTTT. The variable domain in full, with the rest retrieved from reference TRBV2 and TRBJ1-5, is EPEVTQTPSHQVTQMGQEVILRCVPISNHLYFYWYRQILGQKVEFLVSFYNNEISEKSEIFDDQFSVERPDGSNFTLKIRSTKLEDSAMYFCASRLGQANQPQHFGDGTRLSIL.